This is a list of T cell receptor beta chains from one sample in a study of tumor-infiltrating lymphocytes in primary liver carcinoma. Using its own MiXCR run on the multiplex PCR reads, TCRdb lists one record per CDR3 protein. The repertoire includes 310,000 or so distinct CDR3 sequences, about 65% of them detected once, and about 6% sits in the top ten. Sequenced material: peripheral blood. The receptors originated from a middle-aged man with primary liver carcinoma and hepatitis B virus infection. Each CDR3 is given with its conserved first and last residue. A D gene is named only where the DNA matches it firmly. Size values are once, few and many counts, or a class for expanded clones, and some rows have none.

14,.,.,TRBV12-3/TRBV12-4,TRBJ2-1,CASSFRGDYNEQFF,TGTGCCAGCAGTTTCAGGGGTGATTACAATGAGCAGTTCTTC
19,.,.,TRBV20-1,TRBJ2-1,CSAPDLAGLSVSSYNEQFF,TGCAGTGCTCCAGATCTGGCGGGTTTGAGTGTTTCCTCCTACAATGAGCAGTTCTTC
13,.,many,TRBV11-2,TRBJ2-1,CASSLSRWNEQFF,TGTGCCAGCAGCTTGTCGCGCTGGAATGAGCAGTTCTTC
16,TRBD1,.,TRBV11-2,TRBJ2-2,CASCLSGTVNTGELFF,TGTGCAAGCTGCTTATCCGGGACAGTAAACACCGGGGAGCTGTTTTTT
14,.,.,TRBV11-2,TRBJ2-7,CASSSGQRVYEQHF,TGTGCCAGCAGCTCAGGACAGAGGGTCTACGAGCAGCACTTC
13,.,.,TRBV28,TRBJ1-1,CASSLYLGSEAFF,TGTGCCAGCAGTTTATATCTGGGTTCTGAAGCTTTCTTT
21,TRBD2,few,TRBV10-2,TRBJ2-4,CASSDPFPGLAGSLAKNIQYF,TGCGCCAGCAGCGACCCTTTCCCGGGACTAGCGGGCTCCCTAGCCAAAAACATTCAGTACTTC
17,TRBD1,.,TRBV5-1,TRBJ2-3,CASRINPGQGNTDTQYF,TGCGCCAGCAGGATAAACCCGGGACAGGGGAACACAGATACGCAGTATTTT
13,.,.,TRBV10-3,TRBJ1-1,CAVYLAGGPEAFF,TGTGCCGTCTACCTGGCGGGAGGCCCTGAAGCTTTCTTT
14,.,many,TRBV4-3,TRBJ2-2,CASSKAGNTGELFF,TGCGCCAGCAGCAAGGCAGGGAACACCGGGGAGCTGTTTTTT
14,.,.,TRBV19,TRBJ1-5,CASSIPSGNQPQHF,TGTGCCAGTAGTATCCCGAGTGGCAATCAGCCCCAGCATTTT
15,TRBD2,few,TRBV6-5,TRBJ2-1,CASSPRLAGYNEQFF,TGTGCCAGCAGTCCCCGACTAGCGGGCTACAATGAGCAGTTCTTC
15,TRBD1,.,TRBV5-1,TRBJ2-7,CASSPTGQAIYEQYF,TGCGCCAGCAGTCCGACGGGACAGGCGATTTACGAGCAGTACTTC
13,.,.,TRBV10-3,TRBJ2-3,CAISESRYDMQYF,TGTGCCATCAGTGAGTCTAGGTATGACATGCAGTATTTT
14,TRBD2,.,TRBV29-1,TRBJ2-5,CSLTGTSGPETQYF,TGCAGCCTTACCGGGACTAGCGGACCAGAGACCCAGTACTTC
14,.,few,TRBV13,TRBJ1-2,CASSLERQDDGYTF,TGTGCCAGCAGCTTAGAACGGCAGGATGATGGCTACACCTTC
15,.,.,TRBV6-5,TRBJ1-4,CASSYSSGLNEKLSF,TGTGCCAGCAGTTACTCGTCAGGTCTGAATGAAAAACTGTCTTTT